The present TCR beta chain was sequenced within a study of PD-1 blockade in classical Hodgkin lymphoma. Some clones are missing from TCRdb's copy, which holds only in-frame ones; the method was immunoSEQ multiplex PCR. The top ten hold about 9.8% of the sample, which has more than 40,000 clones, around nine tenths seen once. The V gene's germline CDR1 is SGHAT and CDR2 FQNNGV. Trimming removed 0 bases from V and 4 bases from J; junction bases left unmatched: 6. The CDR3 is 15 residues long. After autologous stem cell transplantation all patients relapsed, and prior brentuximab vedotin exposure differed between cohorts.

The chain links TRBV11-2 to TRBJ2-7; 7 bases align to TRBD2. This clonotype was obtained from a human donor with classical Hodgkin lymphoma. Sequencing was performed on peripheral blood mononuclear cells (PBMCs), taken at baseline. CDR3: CASSLERGLGYEQYF. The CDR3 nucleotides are TGTGCCAGCAGCTTAGAGCGGGGGTTGGGATACGAGCAGTACTTC.